The 11 T cell receptor beta chains listed next were all sequenced from one sample in a study of T cell repertoires in cytomegalovirus infection. TCRdb fed the reads into MiXCR, producing one record per CDR3 protein. The sample shows about 360,000 distinct CDR3 sequences, around 18% of them seen only once. The sequencing input was PBMCs. The source is a human donor in good health (CMV status not recorded). Some clones in this sample may be carry-over from other donors' samples.

The J gene is TRBJ2-3, the V gene TRBV10-3; TRBD2 matches at 8 bases. Losses at the gene ends were 4 bases for V and 2 bases for J; bases not matched to a gene: 2. There are 14 residues in the CDR3. Germline V gene data show CDR1 as ENHRY and CDR2 as SYGVKD. CDR3 residues: CAISAGGNTDTQYF. The CDR3 region has the DNA TGTGCCATCAGTGCGGGGGGGAACACAGATACGCAGTATTTT.

In this sample, this clonotype turned up many times. V usage is TRBV10-3 and J usage is TRBJ2-6; D ambiguous. Trimming left V 8 bases short and J 1 base short, with 9 bases between. The CDR3 is 14 residues long. CDR1 is ENHRY, CDR2 SYGVKD, per germline. The DNA for the CDR3 is TGTGCCATCTCTGGGGTTTCTGGGGCCAACGTCCTGACTTTC. It codes for CAISGVSGANVLTF.

The J gene is TRBJ1-2, the V gene TRBV24-1; D remains ambiguous. Germline V gene data show CDR1 as KGHDR and CDR2 as SFDVKD. Trimming stripped 1 base from V and 8 bases from J, with 16 bases between. The CDR3 extends over 15 amino acids. The CDR3 nucleotides are TGTGCCACCAGTGATTTCGGAGGGAGCCTATGGGGCTACACCTTC. Protein product: CATSDFGGSLWGYTF.

This clonotype came up a few times. The rearrangement links TRBV10-3 to TRBJ1-4; 11 positions match TRBD1. This CDR3 is built from 12 residues. The germline gives CDR1 ENHRY, CDR2 SYGVKD. V was clipped by 10 bases and J by 7 bases; unmatched bases: 2. The CDR3 reads CASGTGGEKLFF. The CDR3 DNA sequence: TGTGCCAGCGGGACAGGGGGTGAAAAACTGTTTTTT.

V gene TRBV12-3 or TRBV12-4 combines with J gene TRBJ2-3; no clear D gene. V lost 3 bases and J lost 4, with 5 bases in between. CDR3 length: 12 residues. CDR3 sequence reads: CASSFFSDTQYF. The CDR3 DNA is TGTGCCAGCAGTTTTTTCTCAGATACGCAGTATTTT.

This clonotype was seen more than once but under ten times. J is TRBJ2-6 and V is TRBV12-3 or TRBV12-4; D is uncertain. V was trimmed by 1 base and J by 5 bases, leaving 9 bases between them. CDR3 length: 15 residues. CDR3 nucleotides: TGTGCCAGCAGTTTAGGGGCGGTAAGGGCCAACGTCCTGACTTTC. Protein sequence: CASSLGAVRANVLTF.

On this clonotype itself: This may be a read error, as it is one base from a much larger clone. This chain connects TRBV28 to TRBJ2-7; 9 bases fit TRBD1. Germline V gene data show CDR1 as MDHEN and CDR2 as SYDVKM. This CDR3 contains 15 residues. The CDR3 nucleotides are TGTGCCAGCAGCCTGGGACAGGGATGGGCCTACGAGCAGCACTTC. Its protein is CASSLGQGWAYEQHF.

In its sample, this clonotype was seen many times. The gene calls are TRBV6-1 and TRBJ2-7, with 12 positions matching TRBD2. The J segment lost 4 bases and the V segment lost 5 bases, leaving 9 bases of the junction unmatched. Germline V gives CDR1 MNHNS, CDR2 SASEGT. This CDR3 is 16 amino acids long. The CDR3 reads CASSPTTLAGGYEQYF. CDR3 nucleotide sequence: TGTGCCAGCAGTCCCACCACACTAGCGGGAGGATACGAGCAGTACTTC.

Ten or more counts support this clonotype. The V gene is TRBV7-2, the J gene TRBJ2-1; possible D gene TRBD2, 5 bases. CDR1 is SGHTA and CDR2 is FQGNSA in the germline V gene. CDR3 size: 15 residues. V dropped 0 bases and J dropped 6 bases, with 12 bases sitting between them. The CDR3 nucleotides are TGTGCCAGCAGCTTAGCCCCGGGGTTGTCCAATGAGCAGTTCTTC. This gives the protein CASSLAPGLSNEQFF.

V usage is TRBV20-1 and J usage is TRBJ1-2; 7 bases line up with TRBD1. Germline V CDR1 and CDR2: DFQATT, SNEGSKA (reference sequence). J gave up 0 bases and V 6 bases, and 4 bases lay outside the gene matches. CDR3 length: 13 amino acids. The CDR3 DNA reads as TGCAGTGCCGGGGACAGCGCTAACTATGGCTACACCTTC. It translates to CSAGDSANYGYTF.

A few counts support this clonotype. The V and J genes are TRBV19 and TRBJ2-3; D may be TRBD1 (5 bases). In germline, CDR1 is LNHDA, CDR2 SQIVND (reference sequence). Trimming cost V 4 bases and J 5 bases, with 13 bases left between them. The CDR3 spans 14 residues. The CDR3 loop is CASSRPGHKDTQYF. The CDR3 DNA follows: TGTGCCAGTAGTAGGCCAGGGCATAAAGATACGCAGTATTTT.